This T cell receptor beta chain was documented in a study of cytomegalovirus exposure and HLA in healthy donors. Donors were drawn from the approximately 120-subject validation cohort, separate from the roughly 670-subject first cohort. The V end lost 3 bases, the J end lost 1 base, and 12 bases lay between the germline ends. CDR1 and CDR2 (germline): SGHAT, FQNNGV. The CDR3 extends over 15 amino acids. The data were produced by immunoSEQ multiplex PCR, yet TCRdb's version contains in-frame clones alone and is incomplete. This sample has some 86,000 clones, with approximately 93% found just once. The TCR sequence derives from a woman aged 25-40 years in good health and CMV-seronegative. Specimen: PBMCs. The chain couples TRBV11-2 to TRBJ1-1; tentative D call: TRBD1 (6 bases). The CDR3 spells CASSFQGTPNTEAFF. The DNA of the CDR3 is TGTGCCAGCAGCTTCCAAGGGACACCGAACACTGAAGCTTTCTTT.